A few counts support the clone carrying this TCR beta chain. The sample comes from a study of blood T cell repertoires in COVID-19. On the study more broadly: The cDNA or gDNA used as material had been derived from T cells, B-cell-depleted T cells, or PBMCs.

In the study's own analysis: Amplification of reference gene primers provided the estimated nucleated cell counts. TCRdb's table, derived via immunoSEQ multiplex PCR, lists solely in-frame clones and lacks some. The V and J calls and clone size were taken over from that table, and D and trimming were inferred from the DNA. The sample has roughly 65,000 clones, 79% seen once. CDR1 SEHNR and CDR2 FQNEAQ come from the germline V gene (reference sequence). V lost 2 bases and J lost 5, with 15 bases in between. The CDR3 is 16 residues long. This chain connects TRBV7-9 to TRBJ2-2, with a tentative D call TRBD2 (5 bases). Sequencing input: peripheral blood. The clonotype originates from a human donor in a cohort sampled during active COVID-19. The CDR3 spells CASSLKGAPETGELFF. Written as DNA, the CDR3 is TGTGCCAGCAGCTTAAAGGGAGCCCCGGAAACCGGGGAGCTGTTTTTT.